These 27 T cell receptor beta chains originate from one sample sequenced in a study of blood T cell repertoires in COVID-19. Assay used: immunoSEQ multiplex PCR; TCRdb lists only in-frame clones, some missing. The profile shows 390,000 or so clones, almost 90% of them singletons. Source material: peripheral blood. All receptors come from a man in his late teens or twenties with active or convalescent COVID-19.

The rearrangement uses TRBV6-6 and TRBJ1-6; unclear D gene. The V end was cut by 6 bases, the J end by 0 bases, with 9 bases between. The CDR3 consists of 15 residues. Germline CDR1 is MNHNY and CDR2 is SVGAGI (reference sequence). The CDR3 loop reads CASSHEGSYNSPLHF. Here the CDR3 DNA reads TGTGCCAGCAGCCATGAGGGCTCCTATAATTCACCCCTCCACTTT.

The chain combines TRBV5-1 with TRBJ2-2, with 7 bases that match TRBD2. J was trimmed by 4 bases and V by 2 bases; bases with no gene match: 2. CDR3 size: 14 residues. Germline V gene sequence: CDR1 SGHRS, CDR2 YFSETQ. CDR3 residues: CASSFGLGTGELFF. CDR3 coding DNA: TGCGCCAGCAGCTTTGGACTAGGCACCGGGGAGCTGTTTTTT.

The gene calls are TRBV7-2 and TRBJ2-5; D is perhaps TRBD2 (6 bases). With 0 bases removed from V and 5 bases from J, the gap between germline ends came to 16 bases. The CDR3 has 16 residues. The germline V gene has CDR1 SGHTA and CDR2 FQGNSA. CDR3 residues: CASSLAGGLETETQYF. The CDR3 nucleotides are TGTGCCAGCAGCTTAGCGGGAGGCCTCGAAACGGAGACCCAGTACTTC.

CDR3 sequence: CASRGGYNEQFF. DNA of the CDR3: TGTGCCAGCAGGGGGGGCTACAATGAGCAGTTCTTC. The chain is built from TRBV6-5 and TRBJ2-1; weak D call: TRBD2 (6 bases). V was shortened by 6 bases and J by 3 bases, with 6 bases between the two germline ends. Germline V CDR1 and CDR2: MNHEY, SVGAGI. The CDR3 loop spans 12 amino acids.

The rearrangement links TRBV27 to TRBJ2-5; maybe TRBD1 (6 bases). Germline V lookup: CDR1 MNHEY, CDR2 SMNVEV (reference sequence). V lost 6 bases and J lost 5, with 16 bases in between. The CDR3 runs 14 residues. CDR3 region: CASSLRATGETQYF. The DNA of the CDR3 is TGTGCCAGCAGCCTTAGGGCTACAGGGGAGACCCAGTACTTC.

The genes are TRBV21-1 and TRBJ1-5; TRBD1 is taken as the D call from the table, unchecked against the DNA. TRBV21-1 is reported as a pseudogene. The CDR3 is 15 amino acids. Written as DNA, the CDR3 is TGTGCCAGCCCGAGTAGGACAGGTAGCAATCAGCCCCAGCATTTT. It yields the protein CASPSRTGSNQPQHF.

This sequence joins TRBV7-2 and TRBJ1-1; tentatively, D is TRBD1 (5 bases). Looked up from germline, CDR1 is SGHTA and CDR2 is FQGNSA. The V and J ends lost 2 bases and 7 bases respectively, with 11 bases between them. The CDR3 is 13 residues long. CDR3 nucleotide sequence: TGTGCCAGCAGCTTACCAGGGTTCCTTGAAGCTTTCTTT. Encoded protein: CASSLPGFLEAFF.

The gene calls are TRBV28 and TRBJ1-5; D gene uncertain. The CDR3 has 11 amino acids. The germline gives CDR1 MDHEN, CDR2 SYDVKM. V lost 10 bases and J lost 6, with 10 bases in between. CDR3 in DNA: TGTGCCACCTCCCGAGGTCAGCCCCAGCATTTT. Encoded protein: CATSRGQPQHF. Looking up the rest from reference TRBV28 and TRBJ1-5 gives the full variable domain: DVKVTQSSRYLVKRTGEKVFLECVQDMDHENMFWYRQDPGLGLRLIYFSYDVKMKEKGDIPEGYSVSREKKERFSLILESASTNQTSMYLCATSRGQPQHFGDGTRLSIL.

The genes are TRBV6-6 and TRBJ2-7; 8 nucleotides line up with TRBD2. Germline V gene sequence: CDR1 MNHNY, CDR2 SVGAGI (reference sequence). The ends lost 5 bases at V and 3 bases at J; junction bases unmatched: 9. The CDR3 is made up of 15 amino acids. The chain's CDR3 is CASSPGGGYIYEQYF. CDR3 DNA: TGTGCCAGCAGTCCCGGGGGGGGGTATATCTACGAGCAGTACTTC.

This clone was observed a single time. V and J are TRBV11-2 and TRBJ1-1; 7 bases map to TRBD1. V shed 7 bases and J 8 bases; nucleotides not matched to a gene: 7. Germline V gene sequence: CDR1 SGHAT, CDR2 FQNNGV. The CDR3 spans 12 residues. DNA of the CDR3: TGTGCCAGCAACGACAGGGTTAACGAAGCTTTCTTT. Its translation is CASNDRVNEAFF.

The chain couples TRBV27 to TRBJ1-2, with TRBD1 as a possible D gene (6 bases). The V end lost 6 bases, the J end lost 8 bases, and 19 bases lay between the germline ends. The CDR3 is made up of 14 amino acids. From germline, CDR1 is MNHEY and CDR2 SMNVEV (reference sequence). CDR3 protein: CASRLRGAQGGYTF. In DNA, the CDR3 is TGTGCCAGCAGATTACGGGGGGCGCAAGGCGGCTACACCTTC.

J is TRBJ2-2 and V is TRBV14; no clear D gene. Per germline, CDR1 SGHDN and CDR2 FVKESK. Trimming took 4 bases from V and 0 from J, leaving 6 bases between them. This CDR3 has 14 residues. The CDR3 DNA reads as TGTGCCAGCAGCCGAACAGCGAACACCGGGGAGCTGTTTTTT. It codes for CASSRTANTGELFF.

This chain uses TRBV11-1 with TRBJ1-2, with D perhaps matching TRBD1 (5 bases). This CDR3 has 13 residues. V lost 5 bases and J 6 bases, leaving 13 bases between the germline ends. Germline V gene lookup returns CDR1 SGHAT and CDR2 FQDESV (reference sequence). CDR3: CASSLRSGNGYTF. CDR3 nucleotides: TGTGCCAGCAGCCTGAGATCAGGGAATGGCTACACCTTC.

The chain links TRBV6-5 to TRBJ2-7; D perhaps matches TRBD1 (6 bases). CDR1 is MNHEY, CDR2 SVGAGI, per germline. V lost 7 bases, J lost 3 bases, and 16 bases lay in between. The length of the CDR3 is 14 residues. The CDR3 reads CASKKQGLGYEQYF. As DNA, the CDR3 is TGTGCCAGCAAAAAACAGGGTCTCGGCTACGAGCAGTACTTC.

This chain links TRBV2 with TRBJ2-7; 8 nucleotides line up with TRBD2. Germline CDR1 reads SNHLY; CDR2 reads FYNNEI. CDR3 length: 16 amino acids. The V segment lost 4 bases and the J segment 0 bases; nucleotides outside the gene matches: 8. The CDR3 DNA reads TGTGCCAGCAGTGGTAGCGGGATCCTTGGCTCCTACGAGCAGTACTTC. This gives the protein CASSGSGILGSYEQYF.

CDR3: CASSRDENQPQHF. CDR3 nucleotide sequence: TGTGCCAGCTCACGTGATGAGAATCAGCCCCAGCATTTT. The J gene is TRBJ1-5, the V gene TRBV18; D ambiguous. The V gene's germline CDR1 is KGHSH and CDR2 LQKENI. The CDR3 runs 13 residues. The germline V and J ends were trimmed by 4 bases and 4 bases, with 8 bases remaining between them. The whole variable domain, remainder taken from reference TRBV18 and TRBJ1-5, is NAGVMQNPRHLVRRRGQEARLRCSPMKGHSHVYWYRQLPEEGLKFMVYLQKENIIDESGMPKERFSAEFPKEGPSILRIQQVVRGDSAAYFCASSRDENQPQHFGDGTRLSIL.

CDR3 DNA: TGTGCCAGCTCAACTTGGGCAGGGAGGGAGACCCAGTACTTC. The encoded protein is CASSTWAGRETQYF. The rearrangement links TRBV28 to TRBJ2-5; weak D call: TRBD2 (6 bases). Germline V gene lookup returns CDR1 MDHEN and CDR2 SYDVKM. CDR3 size: 14 residues. Trimming removed 8 bases at V and 5 bases at J, with 18 bases between.

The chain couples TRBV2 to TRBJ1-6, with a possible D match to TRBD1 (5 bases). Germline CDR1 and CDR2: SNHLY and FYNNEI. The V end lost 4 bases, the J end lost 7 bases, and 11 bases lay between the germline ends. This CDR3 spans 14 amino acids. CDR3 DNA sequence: TGTGCCAGCAGTGCCGGCAGGGTAAATTCACCCCTCCACTTT. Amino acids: CASSAGRVNSPLHF.

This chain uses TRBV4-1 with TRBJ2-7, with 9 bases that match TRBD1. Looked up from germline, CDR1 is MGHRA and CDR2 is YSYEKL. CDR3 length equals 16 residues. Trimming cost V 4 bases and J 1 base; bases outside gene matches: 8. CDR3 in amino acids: CASSRLTGGLSYEQYF. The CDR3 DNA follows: TGCGCCAGCAGCCGTCTTACAGGGGGCCTTTCCTACGAGCAGTACTTC.

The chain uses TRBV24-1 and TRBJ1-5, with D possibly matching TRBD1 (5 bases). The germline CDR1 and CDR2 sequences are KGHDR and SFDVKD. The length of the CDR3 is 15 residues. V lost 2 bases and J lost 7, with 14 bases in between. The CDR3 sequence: CATSDSGLGGQPQHF. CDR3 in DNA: TGTGCCACCAGTGATTCGGGCTTGGGGGGACAGCCCCAGCATTTT.

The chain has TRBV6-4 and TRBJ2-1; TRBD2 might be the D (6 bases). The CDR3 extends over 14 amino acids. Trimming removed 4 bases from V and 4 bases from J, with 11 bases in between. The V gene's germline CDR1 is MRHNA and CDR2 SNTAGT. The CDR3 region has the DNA TGTGCCAGCAGTGGCCCTAGCGTTTACAATGAGCAGTTCTTC. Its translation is CASSGPSVYNEQFF.

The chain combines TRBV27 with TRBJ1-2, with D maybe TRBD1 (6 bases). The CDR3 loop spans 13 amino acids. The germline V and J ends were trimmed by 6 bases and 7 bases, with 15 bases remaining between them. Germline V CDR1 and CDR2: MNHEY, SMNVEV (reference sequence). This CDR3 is CASRPRGWAGYTF. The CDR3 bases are TGTGCCAGCAGACCAAGGGGGTGGGCTGGCTACACCTTC.

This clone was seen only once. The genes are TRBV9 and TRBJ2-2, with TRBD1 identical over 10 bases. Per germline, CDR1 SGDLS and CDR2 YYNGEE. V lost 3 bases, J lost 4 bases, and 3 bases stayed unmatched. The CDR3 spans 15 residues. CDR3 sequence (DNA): TGTGCCAGCAGCGCGGGACAGGGGTCCACCGGGGAGCTGTTTTTT. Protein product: CASSAGQGSTGELFF.

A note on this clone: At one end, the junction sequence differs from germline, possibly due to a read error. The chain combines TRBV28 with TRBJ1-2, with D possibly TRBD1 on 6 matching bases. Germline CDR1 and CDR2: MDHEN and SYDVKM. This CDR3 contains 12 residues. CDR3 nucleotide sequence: TGTGCCAGCAGTTTTGGGACATCGCGAGATTCCTTC. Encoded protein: CASSFGTSRDSF.

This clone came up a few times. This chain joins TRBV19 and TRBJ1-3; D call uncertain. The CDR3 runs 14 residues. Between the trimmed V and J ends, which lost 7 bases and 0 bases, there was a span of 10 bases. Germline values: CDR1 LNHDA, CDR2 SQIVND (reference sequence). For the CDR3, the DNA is TGTGCCAGTACTCGGGGAGGCTCTGGAAACACCATATATTTT. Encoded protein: CASTRGGSGNTIYF.

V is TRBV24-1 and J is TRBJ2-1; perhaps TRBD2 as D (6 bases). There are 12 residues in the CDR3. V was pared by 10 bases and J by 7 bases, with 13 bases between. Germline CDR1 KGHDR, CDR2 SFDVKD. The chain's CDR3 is CATKGTYNEQFF. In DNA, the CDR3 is TGTGCCACTAAGGGGACTTATAATGAGCAGTTCTTC.

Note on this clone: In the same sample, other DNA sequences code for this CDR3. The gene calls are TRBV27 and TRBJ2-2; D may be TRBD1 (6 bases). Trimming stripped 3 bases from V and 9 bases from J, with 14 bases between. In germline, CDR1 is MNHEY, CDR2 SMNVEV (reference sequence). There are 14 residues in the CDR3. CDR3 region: CASSFPGANRELFF. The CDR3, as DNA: TGTGCCAGCAGTTTTCCAGGGGCCAATAGGGAGCTGTTTTTT.